This T cell receptor beta chain derives from a study of OX40 agonist ivuxolimab in advanced cancers. Study-level background: Prior checkpoint blockade (anti-PD-1, anti-PD-L1 or anti-CTLA-4) was permitted; 40% had it. Study findings and constraints: The study found that CD8+ T cells averaged more expanded clones than CD4+. Several nonresponders also turned out to have low normalized T-cell clonal expansion.

Data came from immunoSEQ multiplex PCR; TCRdb stores just in-frame clones and leaves some out. The repertoire holds about 76,000 clones, with almost 85% as singletons. V lost 4 bases, J lost 0 bases, and 10 bases lay in between. Germline CDR1 reads GTSNPN; CDR2 reads SVGIG (reference sequence). CDR3 size: 14 residues. Comments on this clone: Its specificity is not known.

Material: CD4+ or CD8+ T cells sorted from blood, obtained in a trial of the OX40 agonist ivuxolimab. The TCR comes from an adult with an advanced solid tumor such as melanoma, head and neck, liver or kidney cancer. The V and J genes are TRBV30 and TRBJ1-3; perhaps TRBD1 as D (5 bases). The CDR3 coding sequence is TGTGCCTGGAATAGTCAGGGCTCTGGAAACACCATATATTTT. It is translated as CAWNSQGSGNTIYF.